This T cell receptor (beta chain) was identified during a study of control samples from healthy donors and cancer patients. The repertoire was sequenced with immunoSEQ multiplex PCR; TCRdb's copy has only in-frame clones and lacks some. The table shows around 84,000 clones, with 90% to 95% occurring only once. The source of this sequence is a man aged 25-45 years in good health. Material: blood.

The CDR3 protein is CASNAGNTGELFF. DNA for the CDR3: TGCGCCAGCAATGCAGGGAACACCGGGGAGCTGTTTTTT. V gene TRBV5-1 combines with J gene TRBJ2-2; D gene uncertain. Trimming stripped 6 bases from V and 1 base from J, with 7 bases between. The germline V gene has CDR1 SGHRS and CDR2 YFSETQ. The CDR3 totals 13 residues.